Listed here are 25 T cell receptor beta chains from one sample, sequenced in a study of blood T cells in healthy people across ages. Using a J-beta primer mix together with a sample-barcoded 5' primer, a second PCR was run for roughly 7 to 12 cycles. TCRdb re-analysed the 5' RACE reads in MiXCR, keeping a single row per CDR3 protein. The sample holds more than 500,000 distinct CDR3 sequences; 27% are singletons and the top ten take roughly 18%. The sequenced material came from blood. Every receptor here comes from a woman aged 70-85 years in good health.

The rearrangement joins TRBV15 to TRBJ2-5; 9 bases align to TRBD2. Trimming at V came to 0 bases and at J to 5 bases, leaving 7 bases not matched to a gene. The CDR3 runs to 16 residues. Germline V gene sequence: CDR1 LNHNV, CDR2 YYDKDF (reference sequence). Written as DNA, the CDR3 is TGTGCCACCAGCAGAGATTGGGGCGGGGGGGCCGAGACCCAGTACTTC. Translating gives CATSRDWGGGAETQYF.

Here the CDR3 DNA reads TGTGCCAGCAGCCAAGATCAGGGGCTGGCCAAAAACATTCAGTACTTC. Translated: CASSQDQGLAKNIQYF. The rearrangement links TRBV3-1 to TRBJ2-4, with D perhaps matching TRBD1 (6 bases). Germline V gene lookup returns CDR1 LGHDT and CDR2 YNNKEL (reference sequence). Trimming took 0 bases from V and 1 from J, leaving 10 bases between them. The length of the CDR3 is 16 residues.

V and J are TRBV29-1 and TRBJ1-2, with D maybe TRBD1 (5 bases). This CDR3 region has 12 residues. The germline V and J ends were trimmed by 7 bases and 4 bases, with 13 bases remaining between them. CDR1 is SQVTM, CDR2 ANQGSEA, per germline. The CDR3, as DNA: TGCAGCGCAGGGTCCGACACCTATGGCTACACCTTC. Translation: CSAGSDTYGYTF.

This chain joins TRBV20-1 and TRBJ2-3; a possible D gene is TRBD1 (6 bases). The CDR3 runs to 14 residues. Germline assignment: CDR1 DFQATT and CDR2 SNEGSKA (reference sequence). V was clipped by 1 base and J by 4 bases, with 12 bases between them. Here the CDR3 DNA reads TGCAGTGCTAGAGCTCCAGGGGTTGCAGATACGCAGTATTTT. This sequence encodes CSARAPGVADTQYF.

V is TRBV4-3 and J is TRBJ2-3; the D gene is possibly TRBD2 (5 bases). Germline values: CDR1 LGHNA, CDR2 YSLEER. V was shortened by 4 bases and J by 6 bases, with 14 bases between the two germline ends. CDR3 size: 14 residues. The CDR3 loop reads CASSPGSRSDTQYF. CDR3 DNA sequence: TGCGCCAGCAGCCCGGGGAGCAGGAGTGATACGCAGTATTTT.

The V and J genes are TRBV7-2 and TRBJ2-3; the D is unclear. V was cut by 3 bases and J by 2 bases, with 15 bases left in between. Germline CDR1 and CDR2: SGHTA and FQGNSA. The CDR3 length is 16 residues. DNA for the CDR3: TGTGCCAGCAGCTTGGATAGTCTCCGACCCACAGATACGCAGTATTTT. This translates into CASSLDSLRPTDTQYF.

J is TRBJ1-1 and V is TRBV4-1; TRBD1 is a possible D gene (6 bases). This CDR3 is 13 amino acids long. Germline V gene data show CDR1 as MGHRA and CDR2 as YSYEKL. Trimming took off 2 bases at V and 5 bases at J, with 9 bases between the two ends. The CDR3 sequence is CASSQPQGTEAFF. The CDR3 coding sequence is TGCGCCAGCAGCCAACCCCAGGGGACTGAAGCTTTCTTT.

This clonotype has more than one count but fewer than ten. The chain carries TRBV19 and TRBJ2-5; D gene uncertain. The CDR3 runs 14 residues. Germline CDR1 LNHDA, CDR2 SQIVND (reference sequence). Trimming stripped 3 bases from V and 5 bases from J, with 13 bases between. CDR3 protein: CASSIMGSGETQYF. CDR3 sequence (DNA): TGTGCCAGTAGTATCATGGGGTCTGGCGAGACCCAGTACTTC.

This clonotype was detected only a few times. The gene calls are TRBV6-5 and TRBJ2-5; D tentatively fits TRBD1 or TRBD2 (6 bases each). TRBJ2-7 explains the end of the DNA better; the J call may be wrong. This CDR3 region has 15 residues. Germline V lookup: CDR1 MNHEY, CDR2 SVGAGI. The CDR3 spells CASSQGTAINYEQYF. In nucleotides, the CDR3 is TGTGCCAGCAGCCAGGGGACTGCGATCAACTACGAGCAGTACTTC.

The DNA for the CDR3 is TGTGCCAGCAGTCAATTACAGGGGGCGAACTATGGCTACACCTTC. This translates into CASSQLQGANYGYTF. The chain combines TRBV6-1 with TRBJ1-2; 9 nucleotides align to TRBD1. CDR1 is MNHNS and CDR2 is SASEGT in the germline V gene. CDR3 size: 15 residues. Trimming took 5 bases from V and 2 from J; bases not matched to a gene: 6.

The table lists this clonotype with many counts. The chain recombines TRBV20-1 with TRBJ2-7; possibly TRBD1 for D (6 bases). Trimming took 7 bases from V and 7 from J, leaving 8 bases between them. The CDR3 length is 9 residues. Germline V CDR1 and CDR2: DFQATT, SNEGSKA (reference sequence). The CDR3 bases are TGCAGTGTGGGGACAGAGCAGTACTTC. This sequence encodes CSVGTEQYF.

As to this clonotype: Its ends do not fully match the called genes, so a read error is possible. The genes are TRBV24-1 and TRBJ2-5; perhaps D is TRBD1 or TRBD2 (6 bases each). The V gene's germline CDR1 is KGHDR and CDR2 SFDVKD. The CDR3 consists of 15 residues. The CDR3 nucleotides are TGTGCCACCAGTGATTTGACAGGGAGGCGAGAGATCCAGTACTTC. It yields the protein CATSDLTGRREIQYF.

In its sample, this clonotype was seen a few times. The chain recombines TRBV7-6 with TRBJ1-1; D not certain. Germline assignment: CDR1 SGHVS and CDR2 FNYEAQ. With 0 bases removed from V and 1 base from J, the gap between germline ends came to 9 bases. The CDR3 runs 15 residues. CDR3 sequence: CASSLAPTTNTEAFF. CDR3 coding DNA: TGTGCCAGCAGCTTAGCGCCAACAACGAACACTGAAGCTTTCTTT.

The CDR3: CATSRDPSMNTEAFF. CDR3 coding DNA: TGTGCCACCAGCAGAGACCCCAGTATGAACACTGAAGCTTTCTTT. The rearrangement uses TRBV15 and TRBJ1-1; no reliable D call. Germline V gene data show CDR1 as LNHNV and CDR2 as YYDKDF (reference sequence). The germline V and J ends were trimmed by 0 bases and 0 bases, with 8 bases remaining between them. This CDR3 comprises 15 residues.

The V call is TRBV20-1, the J call TRBJ2-1; D is undetermined. The germline gives CDR1 DFQATT, CDR2 SNEGSKA (reference sequence). V shed 4 bases and J shed 9 bases, with 13 bases lying between them. The CDR3 is made up of 12 amino acids. CDR3 DNA: TGCAGTGCTAAGTCAAGCAGAAGTGAGCAGTTCTTC. It codes for CSAKSSRSEQFF.

The rearrangement joins TRBV12-3 or TRBV12-4 to TRBJ1-2, with D tentatively TRBD1 (6 bases). CDR3 length: 16 amino acids. The V end was cut by 8 bases, the J end by 2 bases, with 21 bases between. The CDR3 DNA reads TGTGCCAGCCGAAAAAGAGGTACAGACAGGAACTATGGCTACACCTTC. Its translation is CASRKRGTDRNYGYTF.

This sequence joins TRBV7-3 and TRBJ2-3; a weak D match, TRBD2 (5 bases). Per germline, CDR1 SGHTA and CDR2 FQGTGA. The CDR3 has 14 amino acids. The ends were cut back, 3 bases at V and 2 bases at J, with 9 bases in the middle. The CDR3, as DNA: TGTGCCAGCAGCTTCGCGGGTGCCACAGATACGCAGTATTTT. It specifies CASSFAGATDTQYF.

This clonotype has a handful of counts. Being one base from a much bigger clone, this may be a read error. The conserved final phenylalanine or tryptophan is absent from the CDR3, which likely points to a read error. This chain links TRBV5-1 with TRBJ2-1; the D is unclear. Per the germline V gene, CDR1 is SGHRS and CDR2 is YFSETQ. The CDR3 loop spans 14 amino acids. With 2 bases removed from V and 0 bases from J, the gap between germline ends came to 6 bases. CDR3 region: CASSLQSSYNEQFL. The DNA of the CDR3 is TGCGCCAGCAGCTTACAGAGCTCCTACAATGAGCAGTTCCTC.

Only a few counts were recorded for this clonotype. This chain uses TRBV6-1 with TRBJ2-7, with D maybe TRBD1 (5 bases). Deletions cut 4 bases from V and 7 bases from J, with 14 bases between. There are 13 residues in the CDR3. Per germline, CDR1 MNHNS and CDR2 SASEGT. The CDR3 reads CASSVGQPGEQYF. The CDR3 coding sequence is TGTGCCAGCAGTGTGGGGCAGCCTGGGGAGCAGTACTTC.

The gene calls are TRBV7-2 and TRBJ2-4, with D perhaps matching TRBD1 (5 bases). Germline V lookup: CDR1 SGHTA, CDR2 FQGNSA. The V and J ends lost 5 bases and 4 bases respectively, with 12 bases between them. The CDR3 consists of 14 residues. The CDR3 nucleotides read TGTGCCAGCAGCCTAATGGCAGGGAAAAACATTCAGTACTTC. This encodes CASSLMAGKNIQYF.

J is TRBJ1-1 and V is TRBV5-1; D not certain. V dropped 5 bases and J dropped 1 base, with 9 bases sitting between them. Per germline, CDR1 SGHRS and CDR2 YFSETQ. This CDR3 contains 13 residues. In nucleotides, the CDR3 is TGCGCCAGCAGAACGGACCCGAACACTGAAGCTTTCTTT. Its translation is CASRTDPNTEAFF.

This chain connects TRBV10-3 to TRBJ2-3; TRBD1 is a possible D gene (6 bases). The germline V and J ends were trimmed by 0 bases and 2 bases, with 9 bases remaining between them. Germline-derived CDR1 and CDR2 are ENHRY and SYGVKD. The CDR3 length is 15 residues. The CDR3 loop is CAISESTGPTDTQYF. CDR3 bases: TGTGCCATCAGTGAGTCCACAGGGCCCACAGATACGCAGTATTTT.

This rearrangement joins TRBV7-9 to TRBJ1-2; maybe TRBD1 (5 bases). This CDR3 has 16 amino acids. Per germline, CDR1 SEHNR and CDR2 FQNEAQ (reference sequence). The germline V and J ends were trimmed by 1 base and 2 bases, with 14 bases remaining between them. The CDR3 here is CASSLEAGTNNYGYTF. The DNA for the CDR3 is TGTGCCAGCAGCTTAGAAGCGGGGACTAACAACTATGGCTACACCTTC. Full variable domain (rest looked up from reference TRBV7-9 and TRBJ1-2): DTGVSQNPRHKITKRGQNVTFRCDPISEHNRLYWYRQTLGQGPEFLTYFQNEAQLEKSRLLSDRFSAERPKGSFSTLEIQRTEQGDSAMYLCASSLEAGTNNYGYTFGSGTRLTVV.

This clonotype was counted many times. The chain couples TRBV7-2 to TRBJ2-7; 7 bases fit TRBD1. V shed 1 base and J 2 bases; nucleotides not matched to a gene: 2. From germline, CDR1 is SGHTA and CDR2 FQGNSA. There are 14 residues in the CDR3. The CDR3, as DNA: TGTGCCAGCAGCTTAGACGGACAGGCCTACGAGCAGTACTTC. Protein: CASSLDGQAYEQYF.

The V gene is TRBV12-3 or TRBV12-4, the J gene TRBJ2-3; no reliable D call. V was trimmed by 9 bases and J by 5 bases, leaving 9 bases between them. The CDR3 covers 11 residues. The CDR3 coding sequence is TGTGCCAGAGGTCGCGGAGATACGCAGTATTTT. Translated, it gives CARGRGDTQYF.